Each of the 23 T cell receptor beta chains below was sequenced from the same sample in a study of T cell responses to AZD1222 COVID-19 vaccine. The repertoire was sequenced with immunoSEQ multiplex PCR; TCRdb's copy has only in-frame clones and lacks some. The sample carries around 110,000 clones, about 90% recorded once. The material sequenced was peripheral blood, taken 28 days after the second AZD1222 dose. These TCRs come from an adult who received the AZD1222 COVID-19 vaccine.

J is TRBJ2-3 and V is TRBV5-1, with 7 bases identical to TRBD1. CDR1 is SGHRS and CDR2 is YFSETQ in the germline V gene. The CDR3 is made up of 15 amino acids. After removal of 0 bases from V and 5 bases from J, the junction contained 6 bases not matched to a gene. CDR3 nucleotide sequence: TGCGCCAGCAGCTTGGAGGGACAGAAGATAGATACGCAGTATTTT. Its protein is CASSLEGQKIDTQYF.

This chain connects TRBV28 to TRBJ1-2; D ambiguous. In germline, CDR1 is MDHEN, CDR2 SYDVKM. The CDR3 totals 10 residues. The V and J ends lost 3 bases and 7 bases respectively, with 3 bases between them. This chain's CDR3 is CASSLSGYTF. CDR3 nucleotide sequence: TGTGCCAGCAGTTTGAGTGGCTACACCTTC.

The chain uses TRBV28 and TRBJ2-5, with 12 nucleotides matching TRBD2. After removal of 6 bases from V and 5 bases from J, the junction contained 1 base not matched to a gene. This CDR3 has 13 amino acids. Germline CDR1 MDHEN, CDR2 SYDVKM. Written as DNA, the CDR3 is TGTGCCAGCAGGCTAGCGGGAGGGGAGACCCAGTACTTC. This encodes CASRLAGGETQYF.

V usage is TRBV15 and J usage is TRBJ2-1; perhaps TRBD1 as D (5 bases). CDR1 and CDR2 from the germline V gene are LNHNV and YYDKDF (reference sequence). This CDR3 is built from 14 residues. V lost 1 base and J lost 4, with 8 bases in between. The CDR3 region has the DNA TGTGCCACCAGCAGAGGAGCAGGGTACAATGAGCAGTTCTTC. It encodes CATSRGAGYNEQFF. Drawing the rest from reference TRBV15 and TRBJ2-1, the complete variable domain is DAMVIQNPRYQVTQFGKPVTLSCSQTLNHNVMYWYQQKSSQAPKLLFHYYDKDFNNEADTPDNFQSRRPNTSFCFLDIRSPGLGDTAMYLCATSRGAGYNEQFFGPGTRLTVL.

This chain links TRBV5-1 with TRBJ1-6; 8 bases map to TRBD1. This CDR3 region has 14 residues. Germline V gives CDR1 SGHRS, CDR2 YFSETQ. The junction had 2 bases not matched to a gene; V was cut back by 4 bases and J by 5 bases. The CDR3 reads CASSLTGDNSPLHF. CDR3 in DNA: TGCGCCAGCAGCCTGACAGGGGATAATTCACCCCTCCACTTT. Looking up the rest from reference TRBV5-1 and TRBJ1-6 gives the full variable domain: KAGVTQTPRYLIKTRGQQVTLSCSPISGHRSVSWYQQTPGQGLQFLFEYFSETQRNKGNFPGRFSGRQFSNSRSEMNVSTLELGDSALYLCASSLTGDNSPLHFGNGTRLTVT.

The V and J genes are TRBV10-3 and TRBJ1-2, with 7 bases lining up with TRBD1. V shed 5 bases and J 0 bases; nucleotides not matched to a gene: 12. Per the germline V gene, CDR1 is ENHRY and CDR2 is SYGVKD. The CDR3 covers 17 residues. For the CDR3, the DNA is TGTGCCATCAGTAATAAACCGGGACAGCCAACTAACTATGGCTACACCTTC. This translates into CAISNKPGQPTNYGYTF.

The rearrangement links TRBV3-1 (or the pseudogene TRBV3-2) to TRBJ2-5, with unresolved D. Deletions cut 2 bases from V and 2 bases from J, with 6 bases between. CDR1 is LGHDT, CDR2 YNNKEL, per germline (reference sequence). The CDR3 contains 13 residues. CDR3 bases: TGTGCCAGCAGCCAACAGAAACAAGAGACCCAGTACTTC. This translates into CASSQQKQETQYF.

CDR3 DNA sequence: TGTGCCAGCAGCCAAGGACAGGGCCGCGAGCAGTACTTC. This gives the protein CASSQGQGREQYF. V usage is TRBV7-3 and J usage is TRBJ2-7; 8 positions match TRBD1. V lost 5 bases to trimming and J lost 6 bases; unmatched junction nucleotides: 6. Germline-derived CDR1 and CDR2 are SGHTA and FQGTGA. This CDR3 is 13 amino acids long.

The V gene is TRBV28, the J gene TRBJ1-5; 7 bases are a match to TRBD1. V was pared by 6 bases and J by 5 bases, with 16 bases of the junction left unmatched. The CDR3 is 17 amino acids. Germline CDR1 and CDR2: MDHEN and SYDVKM. CDR3 region: CASSPPARTGWDQPQHF. DNA for the CDR3: TGTGCCAGCAGCCCACCCGCGCGGACAGGATGGGATCAGCCCCAGCATTTT.

V usage is TRBV7-8 and J usage is TRBJ1-1; perhaps TRBD1 as D (6 bases). Germline V gives CDR1 SGHVS, CDR2 FQNEAQ. The CDR3 runs to 15 residues. V lost 1 base and J 5 bases, leaving 14 bases between the germline ends. This CDR3 reads CASSLVGRGVTEAFF. The CDR3 DNA reads as TGTGCCAGCAGCTTAGTCGGCAGGGGTGTTACTGAAGCTTTCTTT.

This clone was detected once. The rearrangement joins TRBV29-1 to TRBJ2-7; 7 bases line up with TRBD2. The CDR3 contains 14 residues. Trimming at V came to 1 base and at J to 2 bases, leaving 5 bases not matched to a gene. Germline assignment: CDR1 SQVTM and CDR2 ANQGSEA. The CDR3 loop is CSVEGGGKAYEQYF. The CDR3 DNA is TGCAGCGTTGAAGGGGGGGGAAAAGCCTACGAGCAGTACTTC.

The chain links TRBV3-1 (or the pseudogene TRBV3-2) to TRBJ2-2; D call uncertain. This CDR3 contains 14 residues. Trimming took 4 bases from V and 2 from J, leaving 8 bases between them. Germline V lookup: CDR1 LGHDT, CDR2 YNNKEL (reference sequence). This CDR3 reads CASSPLRNTGELFF. CDR3 DNA sequence: TGTGCCAGCAGCCCTCTTCGTAACACCGGGGAGCTGTTTTTT.

The chain is built from TRBV10-3 and TRBJ2-7, with D perhaps matching TRBD1 or TRBD2 (5 bases each). The germline gives CDR1 ENHRY, CDR2 SYGVKD. This CDR3 is built from 16 residues. Trimming shortened V by 0 bases and J by 3 bases, and 15 bases separated the two germline ends. For the CDR3, the DNA is TGTGCCATCAGTGAGTCGAGGGGCCTAAAGAACTACGAGCAGTACTTC. Protein: CAISESRGLKNYEQYF.

The genes are TRBV10-3 and TRBJ2-3; 15 bases are shared with TRBD2. The trim removed 4 bases at V and 0 bases at J, leaving 2 bases unmatched. Germline values: CDR1 ENHRY, CDR2 SYGVKD. The CDR3 runs to 17 residues. The CDR3 DNA is TGTGCCATCAGTGGGACTAGCGGGAGGGCTAGCACAGATACGCAGTATTTT. It translates to CAISGTSGRASTDTQYF.

V usage is TRBV28 and J usage is TRBJ1-4; D is unclear. CDR3 length: 14 residues. The germline gives CDR1 MDHEN, CDR2 SYDVKM. Trimming took off 2 bases at V and 5 bases at J, with 9 bases between the two ends. In DNA form, the CDR3 reads TGTGCCAGCAGTTTAATGGGTCGGAATGAAAAACTGTTTTTT. Translated, it gives CASSLMGRNEKLFF.

J is TRBJ2-1 and V is TRBV5-1; TRBD2 matches at 10 bases. The germline V gene encodes CDR1 SGHRS and CDR2 YFSETQ. V shed 3 bases, J shed 7 bases, and the junction held 7 bases outside the gene matches. The CDR3 spans 15 residues. The CDR3 DNA reads as TGCGCCAGCAGCTCCAGCGGGAGGGCGGGGAATGAGCAGTTCTTC. Its translation is CASSSSGRAGNEQFF. The full variable domain, its missing parts supplied by reference TRBV5-1 and TRBJ2-1, is KAGVTQTPRYLIKTRGQQVTLSCSPISGHRSVSWYQQTPGQGLQFLFEYFSETQRNKGNFPGRFSGRQFSNSRSEMNVSTLELGDSALYLCASSSSGRAGNEQFFGPGTRLTVL.

This sequence joins TRBV28 and TRBJ1-2, with D possibly being TRBD1 (5 bases). The V end lost 4 bases, the J end lost 3 bases, and 12 bases lay between the germline ends. The CDR3 runs to 14 residues. Germline V gene data show CDR1 as MDHEN and CDR2 as SYDVKM. This CDR3 is CASSYGGPHYGYTF. CDR3 bases: TGTGCCAGCAGTTACGGGGGACCTCACTATGGCTACACCTTC.

This rearrangement joins TRBV4-2 to TRBJ2-7, with 8 bases lining up with TRBD1. Germline-derived CDR1 and CDR2 are LGHNA and YNFKEQ. CDR3 length equals 14 residues. J gave up 6 bases and V 10 bases, and 14 bases lay outside the gene matches. CDR3 in DNA: TGTGCCACCTCAGGGGGCCTTGAGTCCGGCGAGCAGTACTTC. The encoded protein is CATSGGLESGEQYF.

This chain uses TRBV23-1 with TRBJ2-3; D might be TRBD1 (8 bases). TRBV23-1 carries the ORF label, with uncertain function. The CDR3 sequence is 17 residues long. Trimming took 0 bases from V and 4 from J, leaving 17 bases between them. This CDR3 is CASSQSNTGGGADTQYF. For the CDR3, the DNA is TGCGCCAGCAGTCAATCCAATACAGGGGGGGGCGCAGATACGCAGTATTTT.

The chain recombines TRBV9 with TRBJ1-1; D remains unclear. The CDR3 totals 14 residues. Germline assignment: CDR1 SGDLS and CDR2 YYNGEE. V was trimmed by 3 bases and J by 3 bases, leaving 12 bases between them. Here the CDR3 reads CASSAAGVDTEAFF. The CDR3 bases are TGTGCCAGCAGCGCGGCCGGGGTGGACACTGAAGCTTTCTTT. Combining the CDR3 with reference TRBV9 and TRBJ1-1 gives the whole variable domain DSGVTQTPKHLITATGQRVTLRCSPRSGDLSVYWYQQSLDQGLQFLIQYYNGEERAKGNILERFSAQQFPDLHSELNLSSLELGDSALYFCASSAAGVDTEAFFGQGTRLTVV.

The chain recombines TRBV7-8 with TRBJ1-1; D gene uncertain. Germline V gene lookup returns CDR1 SGHVS and CDR2 FQNEAQ. V was trimmed by 3 bases and J by 0 bases, leaving 2 bases between them. The CDR3 has 12 residues. CDR3 DNA sequence: TGTGCCAGCAGCTTTTTGAACACTGAAGCTTTCTTT. This encodes CASSFLNTEAFF.

The chain has TRBV30 and TRBJ1-3, with D uncertain. CDR1 is GTSNPN and CDR2 is SVGIG in the germline V gene (reference sequence). V gave up 2 bases and J gave up 2 bases, with 13 bases separating them. This CDR3 is 15 amino acids long. CDR3 sequence: CAWSPRLGTGNTIYF. DNA for the CDR3: TGTGCCTGGAGTCCCCGGTTGGGTACTGGAAACACCATATATTTT. The full variable domain, rest sourced from reference TRBV30 and TRBJ1-3, is SQTIHQWPATLVQPVGSPLSLECTVEGTSNPNLYWYRQAAGRGLQLLFYSVGIGQISSEVPQNLSASRPQDRQFILSSKKLLLSDSGFYLCAWSPRLGTGNTIYFGEGSWLTVV.

V and J are TRBV30 and TRBJ1-1, with unresolved D. This CDR3 has 12 amino acids. V was trimmed by 5 bases and J by 3 bases, leaving 10 bases between them. The germline V gene has CDR1 GTSNPN and CDR2 SVGIG (reference sequence). This chain's CDR3 is CAWLRLDTEAFF. The CDR3 nucleotides read TGTGCCTGGTTACGTCTAGACACTGAAGCTTTCTTT. Filled out from reference TRBV30 and TRBJ1-1, the complete variable domain reads SQTIHQWPATLVQPVGSPLSLECTVEGTSNPNLYWYRQAAGRGLQLLFYSVGIGQISSEVPQNLSASRPQDRQFILSSKKLLLSDSGFYLCAWLRLDTEAFFGQGTRLTVV.